This T cell receptor beta chain emerged from a study of T cells after yellow fever vaccination. The CDR3 totals 15 residues. After removal of 5 bases from V and 6 bases from J, the junction contained 10 bases not matched to a gene. The V gene's germline CDR1 is SEHNR and CDR2 FQNEAQ (reference sequence). This clonotype has more than one count but fewer than ten. TCRdb used MiXCR to reprocess the 5' RACE reads, holding one entry per CDR3 protein. The sample yields about 220,000 distinct CDR3 sequences, under 3.5% seen once. The rearrangement joins TRBV7-9 to TRBJ2-1, with TRBD1 matching 7 bases. The specimen comprised CD4+ T cells sorted from PBMCs, sampled 10 days after the yellow fever booster vaccination. This TCR came from a man between 18 and 35 years old who received the YFV17D yellow fever vaccine. In nucleotides, the CDR3 is TGTGCCAGCAGCGAAGCCGGGACAGTTGCCAATGAGCAGTTCTTC. Translated, it gives CASSEAGTVANEQFF.